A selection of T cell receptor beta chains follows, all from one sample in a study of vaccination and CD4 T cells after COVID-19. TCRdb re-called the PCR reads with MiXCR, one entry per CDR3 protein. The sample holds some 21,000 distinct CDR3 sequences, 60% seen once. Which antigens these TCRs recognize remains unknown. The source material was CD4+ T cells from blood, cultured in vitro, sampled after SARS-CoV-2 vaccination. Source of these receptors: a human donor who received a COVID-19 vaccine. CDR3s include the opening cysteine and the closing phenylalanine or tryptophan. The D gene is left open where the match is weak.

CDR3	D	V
CASSVAGQETQYF	NA	TRBV19
CASSLIADYGYTF	NA	TRBV7-9
CASSLDNNQPQHF	NA	TRBV12-3/TRBV12-4
CASRQPEGQGAVGYTF	TRBD1	TRBV6-1
CASREKGLLIQHF	NA	TRBV6-1
CSARDPGGQNTEAFF	TRBD1	TRBV20-1
CAWSLGGGGGNTEAFF	NA	TRBV30
CATSRDRVSNYGYTF	NA	TRBV15
CASSHRGPYGYTF	TRBD1	TRBV6-1
CSATLAAQETQYF	NA	TRBV20-1
CASSEPGYNQPQHF	NA	TRBV2
CASSSPTVGYTF	NA	TRBV28
CASSVAPAYEQYF	NA	TRBV6-1
CATSSGQGETQYF	TRBD1	TRBV15
CSATTLGSSNQPQHF	NA	TRBV20-1
CASSFGAIGGELFF	NA	TRBV27
CSATTSENTEAFF	NA	TRBV29-1
CASSQGLGNQPQHF	NA	TRBV14
CASSLDVGEQYF	NA	TRBV5-4
CASTRLTGLRANEQFF	NA	TRBV12-1
CASSLGPATNTEAFF	NA	TRBV7-2
CASREDLNTGELFF	TRBD2	TRBV6-4
CASRKDINTDTQYF	NA	TRBV2
CAIGTGRWESNQPQHF	TRBD1	TRBV15
CSARPGQGWLGNTEAFF	TRBD1	TRBV20-1
CAWSRVFGPNQPQHF	NA	TRBV30
CSATHPLAGSRSEQFF	NA	TRBV20-1
CASSLESITYNEQFF	NA	TRBV11-3
CASSRTLADTQYF	NA	TRBV7-2
CASTSTGGAYEQYF	TRBD2	TRBV19
CASSLALGHLYQETQYF	NA	TRBV7-9
CASSLVRDQPQHF	NA	TRBV7-2
CASRAGDRGVYEQYF	TRBD1	TRBV6-1
CASTTRAYGYTF	NA	TRBV2
CASILRGGGGYTF	NA	TRBV12-3/TRBV12-4
CASSLQGLPTGELFF	NA	TRBV7-2
CAISESTGGARTDTQYF	TRBD1	TRBV10-3
CASSEAYGGPLHF	NA	TRBV6-1
CASSPGPFRDTQYF	NA	TRBV5-8
CASSYSAGGQSDTQYF	TRBD2	TRBV6-5
CASSPAQGRGSSYNEQFF	NA	TRBV11-3
CASRVTSGKNNEQFF	TRBD2	TRBV12-3/TRBV12-4
CASSLEVTRVSSTEAFF	NA	TRBV5-1
CASSISAAGSNQPQHF	NA	TRBV19